The 20 T cell receptor beta chains below come from one sample, sequenced in a study of shared clonotypes between healthy human individuals. Naive CD8 cells, CD45RO-negative and positively selected for CCR7, excluded terminally differentiated effector memory CD45RA+ cells. Profiling relied on immunoSEQ multiplex PCR, and the TCRdb table lists in-frame clones only, not all of them. The profile covers around 2,100,000 clones, with roughly 95% appearing a single time and 1.2% taken by the ten largest. Sequenced: naive CD8+ T cells sorted from blood. Receptors were obtained from a man in his late teens or twenties in good health.

This clone appeared once. The V call is TRBV7-2, the J call TRBJ1-1; TRBD1 is a possible D gene (6 bases). In germline, CDR1 is SGHTA, CDR2 FQGNSA. This CDR3 comprises 17 residues. The V end was cut by 1 base, the J end by 7 bases, with 22 bases between. The CDR3: CASSLDGGGGVVGEAFF. The DNA for the CDR3 is TGTGCCAGCAGCTTAGATGGAGGGGGGGGCGTGGTAGGTGAAGCTTTCTTT.

This clone was seen only once. V is TRBV6-1 and J is TRBJ2-1; TRBD2 matches at 14 bases. J lost 8 bases, V lost 6 bases, and 6 bases had no gene match. This CDR3 contains 15 residues. Germline-derived CDR1 and CDR2 are MNHNS and SASEGT. CDR3 DNA: TGTGCCAGCAGCCCTTGGACTAGCGGGGGGTATGAGCAGTTCTTC. Protein product: CASSPWTSGGYEQFF.

The chain is built from TRBV19 and TRBJ2-7; D might be TRBD2 (7 bases). The CDR3 is 14 residues long. V dropped 5 bases and J dropped 6 bases, with 17 bases sitting between them. Germline lookup yields CDR1 LNHDA and CDR2 SQIVND (reference sequence). This CDR3 reads CASSLTGRVVEQYF. DNA of the CDR3: TGTGCCAGTAGTTTAACAGGGAGGGTAGTCGAGCAGTACTTC.

CDR3 bases: TGTGCCAGTAAACCACAGGGGAACACTGAAGCTTTCTTT. This encodes CASKPQGNTEAFF. The chain couples TRBV19 to TRBJ1-1; D perhaps matches TRBD1 (6 bases). Trimming cost V 7 bases and J 1 base, with 10 bases left between them. CDR3 length: 13 amino acids. Germline lookup yields CDR1 LNHDA and CDR2 SQIVND (reference sequence).

On this clone: A junction boundary mismatches the germline segment, possibly from a read error. V usage is TRBV7-6 and J usage is TRBJ2-3; 10 positions match TRBD2. The CDR3 is 14 amino acids. The germline V gene has CDR1 SGHVS and CDR2 FNYEAQ. This chain's CDR3 is CASSIAGGTDTQYF. The CDR3 bases are TGTGCCAGCAGCATAGCGGGAGGAACAGATACGCAGTATTTT.

The gene calls are TRBV9 and TRBJ2-2; weak D call: TRBD2 (5 bases). Trimming cost V 4 bases and J 6 bases, with 10 bases left between them. The germline CDR1 and CDR2 sequences are SGDLS and YYNGEE. This CDR3 is 13 amino acids long. CDR3 nucleotide sequence: TGTGCCAGCAGCTTCGGGGTCCCCGGGGAGCTGTTTTTT. The encoded protein is CASSFGVPGELFF.

V usage is TRBV11-2 and J usage is TRBJ2-2; D uncertain. The CDR3 covers 13 residues. V lost 5 bases, J lost 1 base, and 5 bases lay in between. Per germline, CDR1 SGHAT and CDR2 FQNNGV. CDR3 amino acids: CASSDGNTGELFF. The DNA for the CDR3 is TGTGCCAGCAGCGACGGGAACACCGGGGAGCTGTTTTTT.

The genes are TRBV11-2 and TRBJ2-2; 9 nucleotides agree with TRBD2. CDR1 SGHAT and CDR2 FQNNGV come from the germline V gene. The CDR3 runs to 17 residues. Germline trimming cut 5 bases from V and 1 base from J; bases unmatched to any gene: 8. CDR3 bases: TGTGCCAGCAGCCCCCGGGGGCGGGAGGGGAACACCGGGGAGCTGTTTTTT. Translating it yields CASSPRGREGNTGELFF.

On this clone itself: The sample has other DNA sequences that encode this CDR3 too. CDR3: CASSPGLAGVSYNEQFF. CDR3 DNA sequence: TGCGCCAGCAGCCCGGGACTAGCGGGAGTCTCCTACAATGAGCAGTTCTTC. The chain employs TRBV5-1 and TRBJ2-1; TRBD2 agrees at 14 bases. The V segment lost 4 bases and the J segment 0 bases; nucleotides outside the gene matches: 3. Germline V gene sequence: CDR1 SGHRS, CDR2 YFSETQ. The CDR3 runs to 17 residues.

The rearrangement links TRBV15 to TRBJ1-6, with 10 bases aligning to TRBD1. Germline V CDR1 and CDR2: LNHNV, YYDKDF (reference sequence). The CDR3 runs 17 residues. Trimming took 0 bases from V and 7 from J; bases not matched to a gene: 6. In DNA form, the CDR3 reads TGTGCCACCAGCAGAGATAAGGGGACAGGGGCAAATTCACCCCTCCACTTT. The encoded protein is CATSRDKGTGANSPLHF.

V is TRBV13 and J is TRBJ1-3, with 8 bases aligning to TRBD1. Germline V CDR1 and CDR2: PRHDT, FYEKMQ (reference sequence). The CDR3 runs to 16 residues. Trimming took 4 bases from V and 0 from J; bases not matched to a gene: 5. The CDR3 DNA follows: TGTGCCAGCAGCTCCCCCGGGACAGGCTCTGGAAACACCATATATTTT. This codes for CASSSPGTGSGNTIYF.

This clone was observed once. This chain connects TRBV5-1 to TRBJ2-3; 7 bases are shared with TRBD2. V shed 5 bases, J shed 1 base, and the junction held 7 bases outside the gene matches. CDR1 SGHRS and CDR2 YFSETQ come from the germline V gene. This CDR3 region has 15 residues. CDR3 nucleotides: TGCGCCAGCAGTTTTATTACTAGCGGCACAGATACGCAGTATTTT. Its protein product is CASSFITSGTDTQYF.

The sample holds a few counts of this clone. V usage is TRBV18 and J usage is TRBJ1-2; D remains ambiguous. Germline V gives CDR1 KGHSH, CDR2 LQKENI. The germline V and J ends were trimmed by 3 bases and 4 bases, with 15 bases remaining between them. This CDR3 is built from 15 residues. The CDR3 DNA sequence: TGTGCCAGCTCACCCCTCCGCGGGGATGGCTATGGCTACACCTTC. Its translation: CASSPLRGDGYGYTF.

The chain combines TRBV2 with TRBJ2-3, with unresolved D. CDR3 length: 12 amino acids. Germline CDR1 reads SNHLY; CDR2 reads FYNNEI. The germline V and J ends were trimmed by 3 bases and 4 bases, with 5 bases remaining between them. The CDR3 is CASSDYPDTQYF. The CDR3 nucleotides are TGTGCCAGCAGTGACTATCCAGATACGCAGTATTTT.

V usage is TRBV19 and J usage is TRBJ1-5, with a tentative D call TRBD1 (6 bases). CDR1 and CDR2 (germline): LNHDA, SQIVND (reference sequence). Trimming cost V 0 bases and J 0 bases, with 21 bases left between them. The CDR3 covers 20 residues. CDR3 DNA sequence: TGTGCCAGTAGTATAGATTGGAGGGACGGACAGTCGAATAGCAATCAGCCCCAGCATTTT. Residues: CASSIDWRDGQSNSNQPQHF.

The V call is TRBV5-1, the J call TRBJ2-1, with a weak D call TRBD2 (6 bases). Germline values: CDR1 SGHRS, CDR2 YFSETQ. The CDR3 runs to 14 residues. V lost 4 bases and J lost 6, with 14 bases in between. CDR3 residues: CASSLGLGGNEQFF. The CDR3 nucleotides read TGCGCCAGCAGCCTGGGACTGGGCGGCAATGAGCAGTTCTTC.

This clone was observed once. This chain uses TRBV7-9 with TRBJ2-3, with TRBD2 identical over 12 bases. Trimming at V came to 3 bases and at J to 5 bases, leaving 12 bases not matched to a gene. The CDR3 consists of 18 residues. Per the germline V gene, CDR1 is SEHNR and CDR2 is FQNEAQ (reference sequence). The CDR3 DNA sequence: TGTGCCAGCAGCTTGCCCCCTAGCGGGGGGGCCCGGGGAGATACGCAGTATTTT. Translation: CASSLPPSGGARGDTQYF.

The rearrangement uses TRBV6-1 and TRBJ1-4; perhaps TRBD1 as D (5 bases). This CDR3 is built from 14 residues. Germline V gene lookup returns CDR1 MNHNS and CDR2 SASEGT. V was pared by 2 bases and J by 7 bases, with 11 bases between. The CDR3 DNA reads TGTGCCAGCAGTGAAATGGCACAGGCTGAAAAACTGTTTTTT. Its protein is CASSEMAQAEKLFF.

The gene calls are TRBV6-6 and TRBJ1-2, with 8 nucleotides matching TRBD1. V trimming: 6 bases; J trimming: 4 bases; junction bases outside the gene matches: 10. The CDR3 consists of 15 residues. CDR1 MNHNY and CDR2 SVGAGI come from the germline V gene (reference sequence). In DNA form, the CDR3 reads TGTGCCAGCAGCAACCGACAGGGGCCGGGCTATGGCTACACCTTC. Translated: CASSNRQGPGYGYTF.

This sequence joins TRBV11-2 and TRBJ1-2, with D possibly being TRBD1 (5 bases). The CDR3 has 14 amino acids. The V end lost 2 bases, the J end lost 0 bases, and 7 bases lay between the germline ends. Germline CDR1 reads SGHAT; CDR2 reads FQNNGV. The CDR3 nucleotides are TGTGCCAGCAGCTTACAGGGACCTAACTATGGCTACACCTTC. This encodes CASSLQGPNYGYTF.